This T cell receptor (beta chain) was recorded in a study of cytotoxic CD8 clonotypes in ibrutinib-treated CLL. Sequenced by immunoSEQ multiplex PCR; TCRdb stores in-frame clones only, minus some. The sample lists over 100,000 clones, 58% occurring once. Germline V gene data show CDR1 as SGHNT and CDR2 as YENEEA. The J segment lost 3 bases and the V segment lost 6 bases, leaving 8 bases of the junction unmatched. The length of the CDR3 is 15 residues. The receptor's source is a human donor with chronic lymphocytic leukemia. The material was PBMCs, obtained after 24 months of ibrutinib treatment. The chain has TRBV11-3 and TRBJ1-5; TRBD1 aligns across 7 bases. The CDR3 here is CASSSGTADNQPQHF. The CDR3 DNA is TGTGCCAGCAGTTCCGGGACAGCCGACAATCAGCCCCAGCATTTT.